This T cell receptor beta chain was captured in a study of PD-L1 blockade in urothelial cancer. Assay used: immunoSEQ multiplex PCR; TCRdb lists only in-frame clones, some missing. Of 50,000 or so clones in the sample, around 80% were seen once. The time point is: pretreatment peripheral blood. V was pared by 3 bases and J by 9 bases, with 8 bases of the junction left unmatched. The CDR3 spans 15 residues. The germline V gene has CDR1 KGHSH and CDR2 LQKENI. The rearrangement uses TRBV18 and TRBJ2-4; 10 bases are a match to TRBD1. This TCR was recovered from a man in his sixties or seventies with urothelial cancer. This sample comprised PBMCs, obtained around atezolizumab (anti-PD-L1) treatment. Here the CDR3 DNA reads TGTGCCAGCTCACCGGGACAGGGGAGATTGGGCATTCAGTACTTC. Protein: CASSPGQGRLGIQYF. Full variable domain (outside the CDR3, taken from reference TRBV18 and TRBJ2-4): NAGVMQNPRHLVRRRGQEARLRCSPMKGHSHVYWYRQLPEEGLKFMVYLQKENIIDESGMPKERFSAEFPKEGPSILRIQQVVRGDSAAYFCASSPGQGRLGIQYFGAGTRLSVL.